Listed below are T cell receptor beta chains from one sample, sequenced in a study of control samples from healthy donors and cancer patients. Data came from immunoSEQ multiplex PCR; TCRdb stores just in-frame clones and leaves some out. The table shows around 51,000 clones, with 75% to 85% occurring only once. Sequenced: blood. The receptors come from a man between 65 and 79 years old in good health. The CDR3 runs from the conserved cysteine through the conserved F or W. Fields, in order: D gene, J gene, V gene, clone size, CDR3 DNA, CDR3 protein. The D gene is left open where the match is weak. Clone size is shown for a subset of rows, as once, few, many or a class of expanded clone.

>TRBD1|TRBJ1-6|TRBV2|NA
TGTGCCAGGGGTTCCGGACAGGGTGATTCACCCCTCCACTTT
CARGSGQGDSPLHF
>NA|TRBJ2-3|TRBV7-3|NA
TGTGCCAGCAGCTTCTATCCGGCAGATACGCAGTATTTT
CASSFYPADTQYF
>NA|TRBJ1-6|TRBV6-5|NA
TGTGCCAGCAGTTACTCCTATAATTCACCCCTCCACTTT
CASSYSYNSPLHF
>NA|TRBJ1-1|TRBV7-9|NA
TGTGCCAGCAGCTCACCCTGGAGCACTGAAGCTTTCTTT
CASSSPWSTEAFF
>TRBD2|TRBJ2-5|TRBV11-2|NA
TGTGCCAGCAGCTTAGATCCCCGGGGGGTTCAGACCCAGTACTTC
CASSLDPRGVQTQYF
>NA|TRBJ1-5|TRBV18|NA
TGTGCCAGCTCAGTTGGGGGGCGGTTGGAGCCCCAGCATTTT
CASSVGGRLEPQHF
>NA|TRBJ2-1|TRBV20-1|NA
TGCAGTGCTAGCGGTTACAATGAGCAGTTCTTC
CSASGYNEQFF
>TRBD1|TRBJ2-3|TRBV30|NA
TGTGCCTGGAGTGGGACAAAGGGGGCCCTCATCGATACGCAGTATTTT
CAWSGTKGALIDTQYF
>TRBD2|TRBJ2-7|TRBV7-6|NA
TGTGCCAGCAGCTCACGGACTAGCGACTCCTACGAGCAGTACTTC
CASSSRTSDSYEQYF
>TRBD1|TRBJ2-3|TRBV9|NA
TGTGCCAGCAGCGTAGCTGGGACAGGGGAAGATACGCAGTATTTT
CASSVAGTGEDTQYF
>NA|TRBJ2-6|TRBV28|NA
TGTGCCAGCAGTTTATCGTCTGGGGCCAACGTCCTGACTTTC
CASSLSSGANVLTF
>TRBD2|TRBJ2-7|TRBV13|NA
TGTGCCAGCAGCTTTAGCGGGAGGGCGGGCTACGAGCAGTACTTC
CASSFSGRAGYEQYF
>NA|TRBJ2-1|TRBV7-8|few
TGTGCCAGCAGCTTACGTGCTGGCTATGAGCAGTTCTTC
CASSLRAGYEQFF
>TRBD1|TRBJ2-5|TRBV3-1/TRBV3-2|few
TGTGCCAGCAGCCAAGGGACAGGGGAAGAGACCCAGTACTTC
CASSQGTGEETQYF
>NA|TRBJ2-1|TRBV24-1|NA
TGTGCCACCAGTGATTTGTCTGTCTCCTACAATGAGCAGTTCTTC
CATSDLSVSYNEQFF
>NA|TRBJ1-1|TRBV10-3|NA
TGTGCCATCAGTGAAGCAGGTAGGGGGGACACTGAAGCTTTCTTT
CAISEAGRGDTEAFF
>TRBD1|TRBJ2-1|TRBV27|NA
TGTGCCAGCAGCCCGAACGGACAGGTCGTAAGAGAGCAGTTCTTC
CASSPNGQVVREQFF
>TRBD1|TRBJ2-2|TRBV28|NA
TGTGCCAGCAGCCCTGCCCCAGGGGGCTTTGACACCGGGGAGCTGTTTTTT
CASSPAPGGFDTGELFF
>TRBD2|TRBJ2-1|TRBV5-8|NA
TGTGCCAGTAGCTCAGGGACTAGCGGGGGTTCTGAGCAGTTCTTC
CASSSGTSGGSEQFF
>NA|TRBJ1-5|TRBV19|NA
TGTGCCAGTACGAGGACGGATAGTGGGGGGCCTCTGGGTCAGCCCCAGCATTTT
CASTRTDSGGPLGQPQHF
>TRBD2|TRBJ2-1|TRBV4-2|NA
TGTGCCAGCAGCCAAGAAACTAGCGGGGCCTACAATGAGCAGTTCTTC
CASSQETSGAYNEQFF
>NA|TRBJ2-1|TRBV5-1|NA
TGCGCCAGCAGCTTGGCGGCAGGCCCCAGAGATGAGCAGTTCTTC
CASSLAAGPRDEQFF
>TRBD1|TRBJ1-1|TRBV30|NA
TGTGCCTGGAGCTTTAGAGGTGCAGGGGGTGAAGCTTTCTTT
CAWSFRGAGGEAFF
>TRBD1|TRBJ2-2|TRBV7-8|once
TGTGCCAGCAGCCGAAGGGACAGGGCTAACACCGGGGAGCTGTTTTTT
CASSRRDRANTGELFF
>NA|TRBJ1-1|TRBV6-6|NA
TGTGCCAGCAGTTCGACCGGGGGAGGAGACACTGAAGCTTTCTTT
CASSSTGGGDTEAFF